These 26 T cell receptor beta chains were sequenced from one sample in a study of beta chain features in type 1 diabetes. Expressed TCRB transcripts were sequenced after all isolated RNA was converted to cDNA. Some clones are missing from TCRdb's copy, which holds only in-frame ones; the method was immunoSEQ multiplex PCR. The data hold roughly 230,000 clones, with more than 9% observed a single time. Sequencing input: naive CD4+ T cells from blood. Receptors originate from a woman aged 18-29 years in good health.

This clone was picked up a small number of times. The gene calls are TRBV9 and TRBJ2-2; maybe TRBD1 (5 bases). There are 14 residues in the CDR3. Trimming stripped 4 bases from V and 3 bases from J, with 10 bases between. CDR1 is SGDLS, CDR2 YYNGEE, per germline. CDR3 loop: CASSTRQYTGELFF. CDR3 DNA: TGTGCCAGCAGCACCCGACAGTACACCGGGGAGCTGTTTTTT.

The chain employs TRBV15 and TRBJ2-7; D remains unclear. V was clipped by 1 base and J by 2 bases, with 9 bases between them. This CDR3 region has 14 residues. CDR1 is LNHNV, CDR2 YYDKDF, per germline (reference sequence). The CDR3 DNA sequence: TGTGCCACCAGCAGAGGCCGGGTGACCTACGAGCAGTACTTC. It specifies CATSRGRVTYEQYF.

This clone was observed a few times. V is TRBV14 and J is TRBJ2-3; D not resolved. This CDR3 region has 13 residues. The germline V and J ends were trimmed by 6 bases and 1 base, with 8 bases remaining between them. Germline CDR1 and CDR2: SGHDN and FVKESK. CDR3 loop: CASRLQGTDTQYF. The CDR3 DNA reads TGTGCCAGCAGATTACAAGGCACAGATACGCAGTATTTT.

This clone was seen more than once but under ten times. CDR3 loop: CASSPQERGGLNEQFF. The CDR3 bases are TGTGCCAGCAGCCCCCAGGAGCGGGGGGGCCTTAATGAGCAGTTCTTC. The J gene is TRBJ2-1, the V gene TRBV5-6, with 10 bases aligning to TRBD2. Trimming took 4 bases from V and 7 from J; bases not matched to a gene: 11. CDR3 length equals 16 residues. Looked up from germline, CDR1 is SGHDT and CDR2 is YYEEEE.

This chain uses TRBV5-8 with TRBJ1-1; D is ambiguous. Germline CDR1 is SGHTS and CDR2 is YDEGEE. The CDR3 is made up of 13 amino acids. The V end lost 2 bases, the J end lost 13 bases, and 18 bases lay between the germline ends. CDR3 sequence reads: CASSFPSPGKNFF. The CDR3 region has the DNA TGTGCCAGCAGCTTCCCCTCCCCGGGTAAGAATTTCTTT.

V gene TRBV25-1 combines with J gene TRBJ1-2, with D possibly TRBD1 on 6 matching bases. The CDR3 covers 15 residues. Trimming shortened V by 4 bases and J by 3 bases, and 15 bases separated the two germline ends. Per germline, CDR1 MGHDK and CDR2 SYGVNS. The CDR3 coding sequence is TGTGCCAGCAGTGGACACAGGGACCCCCACTATGGCTACACCTTC. It specifies CASSGHRDPHYGYTF.

This clone has a handful of counts. This chain links TRBV28 with TRBJ2-5, with TRBD2 matching over 9 bases. CDR1 MDHEN and CDR2 SYDVKM come from the germline V gene. V shed 5 bases, J shed 6 bases, and the junction held 10 bases outside the gene matches. CDR3 length: 15 amino acids. Here the CDR3 DNA reads TGTGCCAGCAGTCCGGCGGGGGGGGGAAGGAAGACCCAGTACTTC. It translates to CASSPAGGGRKTQYF.

The gene calls are TRBV7-6 and TRBJ2-1, with 7 positions matching TRBD2. There are 17 residues in the CDR3. Losses at the gene ends were 0 bases for V and 3 bases for J; bases not matched to a gene: 8. Looked up from germline, CDR1 is SGHVS and CDR2 is FNYEAQ. The DNA for the CDR3 is TGTGCCAGCAGCTTAGCAAGAGCGGGGAACCGCTACAATGAGCAGTTCTTC. It codes for CASSLARAGNRYNEQFF.

The chain carries TRBV11-2 and TRBJ2-4; 7 nucleotides agree with TRBD1. Germline-derived CDR1 and CDR2 are SGHAT and FQNNGV. V was clipped by 5 bases and J by 1 base; unmatched bases: 8. The CDR3 is made up of 16 amino acids. CDR3 region: CASSGRQGAAKNIQYF. The CDR3 bases are TGTGCCAGCAGCGGACGACAGGGTGCGGCCAAAAACATTCAGTACTTC.

J is TRBJ2-1 and V is TRBV5-1; 12 bases fit TRBD2. Trimming removed 2 bases from V and 3 bases from J; junction bases left unmatched: 3. This CDR3 region has 16 residues. Germline values: CDR1 SGHRS, CDR2 YFSETQ. The CDR3 DNA sequence: TGCGCCAGCAGCTTCGGACTAGCGGGGATCTACAATGAGCAGTTCTTC. Translating gives CASSFGLAGIYNEQFF.

The V call is TRBV23-1, the J call TRBJ1-1; 7 positions match TRBD1. TRBV23-1 is an ORF, and what it does is uncertain. CDR3 size: 19 residues. J was trimmed by 1 base and V by 0 bases; bases with no gene match: 14. CDR3 sequence reads: CASSQSFLCRDRENTEAFF. The DNA of the CDR3 is TGCGCCAGCAGTCAATCATTCCTGTGCCGGGACAGAGAGAACACTGAAGCTTTCTTT.

This clone was seen ten or more times. The rearrangement uses TRBV4-2 and TRBJ2-7, with 8 positions matching TRBD1. The CDR3 is made up of 16 amino acids. The germline CDR1 and CDR2 sequences are LGHNA and YNFKEQ. With 1 base clipped from V and 3 bases from J, the junction kept 8 bases outside the gene matches. CDR3 region: CASSQVSQGANYEQYF. The CDR3 DNA reads TGTGCCAGCAGCCAAGTATCCCAGGGGGCGAACTACGAGCAGTACTTC.

This chain joins TRBV6-1 and TRBJ1-2; D might be TRBD1 (6 bases). There are 15 residues in the CDR3. The germline CDR1 and CDR2 sequences are MNHNS and SASEGT. Trimming cost V 0 bases and J 2 bases, with 10 bases left between them. The CDR3 loop is CASSEALQGNYGYTF. As DNA, the CDR3 is TGTGCCAGCAGTGAAGCCCTACAGGGAAACTATGGCTACACCTTC.

J is TRBJ2-2 and V is TRBV7-9, with a tentative D call TRBD1 (6 bases). V was cut by 0 bases and J by 1 base, with 6 bases left in between. This CDR3 is 15 amino acids long. Germline assignment: CDR1 SEHNR and CDR2 FQNEAQ (reference sequence). The CDR3 protein is CASSLAGQNTGELFF. In nucleotides, the CDR3 is TGTGCCAGCAGCTTAGCGGGACAGAACACCGGGGAGCTGTTTTTT.

This clone was seen more than once but under ten times. The chain combines TRBV7-9 with TRBJ2-7; the match to TRBD1 covers 10 bases. J gave up 5 bases and V 8 bases, and 6 bases lay outside the gene matches. Germline V gives CDR1 SEHNR, CDR2 FQNEAQ (reference sequence). CDR3 size: 13 residues. The CDR3 protein is CASRTTGGDEQYF. In DNA, the CDR3 is TGTGCCAGCCGAACGACAGGGGGCGACGAGCAGTACTTC.

This clone was detected ten times or more. The chain combines TRBV29-1 with TRBJ2-7, with 8 bases fitting TRBD2. The germline V gene encodes CDR1 SQVTM and CDR2 ANQGSEA. CDR3 size: 14 residues. With 6 bases clipped from V and 2 bases from J, the junction kept 9 bases outside the gene matches. CDR3 region: CSVVLAVATYEQYF. The CDR3 DNA sequence: TGCAGCGTCGTACTAGCGGTCGCGACCTACGAGCAGTACTTC.

The rearrangement links TRBV9 to TRBJ2-3; the D gene is possibly TRBD2 (6 bases). V lost 4 bases, J lost 0 bases, and 21 bases lay in between. The germline CDR1 and CDR2 sequences are SGDLS and YYNGEE. The CDR3 runs 18 residues. The CDR3 sequence: CASSSPGTGLLSTDTQYF. In DNA form, the CDR3 reads TGTGCCAGCAGCAGTCCGGGAACGGGACTTTTGAGCACAGATACGCAGTATTTT.

This clone was recorded a few times. V is TRBV4-1 and J is TRBJ2-1, with D perhaps matching TRBD2 (5 bases). From germline, CDR1 is MGHRA and CDR2 YSYEKL. Trimming pared 5 bases from V and 5 bases from J, leaving 10 bases between. The CDR3 has 13 amino acids. In nucleotides, the CDR3 is TGCGCCAGCAGCTCCAGGACTGACAATGAGCAGTTCTTC. Translated, it gives CASSSRTDNEQFF.

The J gene is TRBJ2-2, the V gene TRBV5-4; 8 nucleotides match TRBD2. Germline CDR1 is SGHNT and CDR2 is YYREEE (reference sequence). The CDR3 contains 17 residues. V lost 3 bases, J lost 6 bases, and 13 bases stayed unmatched. CDR3 coding DNA: TGTGCCAGCAGCTGGGCTAAGAGCGGGAGCCCACCCGGGGAGCTGTTTTTT. This codes for CASSWAKSGSPPGELFF. Variable domain in full (rest from reference TRBV5-4 and TRBJ2-2): ETGVTQSPTHLIKTRGQQVTLRCSSQSGHNTVSWYQQALGQGPQFIFQYYREEENGRGNFPPRFSGLQFPNYSSELNVNALELDDSALYLCASSWAKSGSPPGELFFGEGSRLTVL.

The chain couples TRBV30 to TRBJ2-1; tentative D call: TRBD2 (6 bases). CDR1 and CDR2 from the germline V gene are GTSNPN and SVGIG (reference sequence). The CDR3 has 14 residues. Trimming removed 4 bases at V and 1 base at J, with 11 bases between. The CDR3 protein is CAWTPGTSYNEQFF. The CDR3 DNA follows: TGTGCCTGGACCCCCGGGACTTCCTACAATGAGCAGTTCTTC.

The rearrangement uses TRBV30 and TRBJ1-6, with D perhaps matching TRBD1 (5 bases). The CDR3 extends over 16 amino acids. Germline V gene lookup returns CDR1 GTSNPN and CDR2 SVGIG (reference sequence). With 1 base removed from V and 9 bases from J, the gap between germline ends came to 19 bases. The CDR3, as DNA: TGTGCCTGGAGTGCCGGAGGGACCTATAGAATTTCACCCCTCCACTTT. It encodes CAWSAGGTYRISPLHF.

The J gene is TRBJ1-5, the V gene TRBV30; tentatively, D is TRBD1 (6 bases). Between the trimmed V and J ends, which lost 0 bases and 6 bases, there was a span of 12 bases. CDR1 and CDR2 (germline): GTSNPN, SVGIG (reference sequence). This CDR3 has 14 residues. In nucleotides, the CDR3 is TGTGCCTGGAGTGTGGGGGGGCAGGGTCAGCCCCAGCATTTT. Encoded protein: CAWSVGGQGQPQHF.

The CDR3 protein is CASSLLGLAGVEQFF. CDR3 bases: TGTGCCAGCAGCTTATTGGGACTAGCGGGTGTTGAGCAGTTCTTC. The chain carries TRBV7-9 and TRBJ2-1; 12 positions match TRBD2. V lost 2 bases and J lost 9; bases outside the gene matches: 5. CDR1 SEHNR and CDR2 FQNEAQ come from the germline V gene (reference sequence). The CDR3 is made up of 15 amino acids.

This clone was counted only a few times. This rearrangement joins TRBV29-1 to TRBJ1-1; D uncertain. Germline values: CDR1 SQVTM, CDR2 ANQGSEA. Between the trimmed V and J ends, which lost 8 bases and 1 base, there was a span of 11 bases. CDR3 size: 12 residues. The CDR3 protein is CSSTTGNTEAFF. The CDR3, as DNA: TGCAGCTCAACAACGGGGAACACTGAAGCTTTCTTT.

The chain is built from TRBV2 and TRBJ2-1, with 7 bases that match TRBD2. This CDR3 spans 14 amino acids. Germline CDR1 reads SNHLY; CDR2 reads FYNNEI. Trimming took 6 bases from V and 4 from J; bases not matched to a gene: 6. The CDR3 region has the DNA TGTGCCAGCAGGCTGGGACTAACTTACAATGAGCAGTTCTTC. Residues: CASRLGLTYNEQFF.

This clone was observed a few times. CDR3 nucleotide sequence: TGCAGCGTCGCAACGGGGTGGGACGGGGAGCTGTTTTTT. Translated, it gives CSVATGWDGELFF. The chain employs TRBV29-1 and TRBJ2-2; a weak D match, TRBD2 (5 bases). CDR3 length: 13 amino acids. The germline V gene has CDR1 SQVTM and CDR2 ANQGSEA. Trimming took 6 bases from V and 7 from J, leaving 15 bases between them.